Sequencing of this T cell receptor (beta chain) was carried out in a study of vaccination and CD4 T cells after COVID-19. Study background: There were six male and four female convalescents, and two of them were Hispanic. Between diagnosis and the drawing of post-COVID samples lay a median around 100 days (range 35 to 161). Study-level results: For convalescent patients, a median roughly 87% of reactive clones surfaced exclusively after vaccination.

On this clonotype itself: Antigen: not known.

The germline V gene encodes CDR1 LNHNV and CDR2 YYDKDF (reference sequence). The CDR3 contains 14 residues. Trimming pared 0 bases from V and 3 bases from J, leaving 7 bases between. Treatment in this sample: approximately 10-day PBMC culture with coronavirus spike peptide pools or control peptides (ViraFEST assay). The Oncomine TCR Beta short-read assay was what sequenced the DNA obtained from cultured CD4+ T cells. Each CDR3 protein is one row after TCRdb ran MiXCR on the PCR reads. The profile shows approximately 12,000 distinct CDR3 sequences, 50% of them singletons. This TCR was recovered from a human donor who had recovered from COVID-19. This rearrangement joins TRBV15 to TRBJ2-3; D remains ambiguous. The sequencing sample was made of CD4+ T cells from blood, cultured in vitro. The CDR3 loop is CATSRDLNTDTQYF. Here the CDR3 DNA reads TGTGCCACCAGCAGAGATCTTAATACAGATACGCAGTATTTT. The full variable domain, its missing parts supplied by reference TRBV15 and TRBJ2-3, is DAMVIQNPRYQVTQFGKPVTLSCSQTLNHNVMYWYQQKSSQAPKLLFHYYDKDFNNEADTPDNFQSRRPNTSFCFLDIRSPGLGDTAMYLCATSRDLNTDTQYFGPGTRLTVL.